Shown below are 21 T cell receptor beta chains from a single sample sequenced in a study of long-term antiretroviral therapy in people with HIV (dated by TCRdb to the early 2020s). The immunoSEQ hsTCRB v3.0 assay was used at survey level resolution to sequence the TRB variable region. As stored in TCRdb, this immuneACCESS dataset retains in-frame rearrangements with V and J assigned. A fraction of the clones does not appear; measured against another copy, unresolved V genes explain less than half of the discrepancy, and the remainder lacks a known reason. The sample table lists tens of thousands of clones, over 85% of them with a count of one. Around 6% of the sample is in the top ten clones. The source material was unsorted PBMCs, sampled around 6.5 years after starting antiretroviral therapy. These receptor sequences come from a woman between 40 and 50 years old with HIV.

CDR3 in amino acids: CASSETSGGARNEQFF. CDR3 bases: TGCGCCAGCAGTGAAACTAGCGGGGGGGCTCGAAATGAGCAGTTCTTC. This chain joins TRBV10-1 and TRBJ2-1, with 13 bases fitting TRBD2. The CDR3 contains 16 residues. V lost 3 bases and J lost 7; bases outside the gene matches: 6. The V gene's germline CDR1 is WNHNN and CDR2 SYGVQD (reference sequence).

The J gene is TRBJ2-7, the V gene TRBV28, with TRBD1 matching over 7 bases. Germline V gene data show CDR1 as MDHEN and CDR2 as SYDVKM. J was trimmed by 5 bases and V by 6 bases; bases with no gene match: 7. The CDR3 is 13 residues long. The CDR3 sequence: CASSKTGYDEQYF. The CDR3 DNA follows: TGTGCCAGCAGCAAGACAGGGTACGACGAGCAGTACTTC.

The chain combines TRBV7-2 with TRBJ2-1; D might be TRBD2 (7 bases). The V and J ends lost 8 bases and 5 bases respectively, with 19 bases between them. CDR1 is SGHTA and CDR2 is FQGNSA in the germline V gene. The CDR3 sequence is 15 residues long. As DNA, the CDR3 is TGTGCCAGCCGACCTAGGGGGGGGGATAACAATGAGCAGTTCTTC. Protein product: CASRPRGGDNNEQFF. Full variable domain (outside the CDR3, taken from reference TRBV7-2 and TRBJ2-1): GAGVSQSPSNKVTEKGKDVELRCDPISGHTALYWYRQSLGQGLEFLIYFQGNSAPDKSGLPSDRFSAERTGGSVSTLTIQRTQQEDSAVYLCASRPRGGDNNEQFFGPGTRLTVL.

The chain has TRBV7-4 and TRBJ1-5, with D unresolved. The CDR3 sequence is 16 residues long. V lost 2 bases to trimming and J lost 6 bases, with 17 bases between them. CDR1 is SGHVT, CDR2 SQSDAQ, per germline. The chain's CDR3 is CASSLLNDMRPQPQHF. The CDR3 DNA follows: TGTGCCAGCAGCTTACTAAACGACATGAGGCCTCAGCCCCAGCATTTT. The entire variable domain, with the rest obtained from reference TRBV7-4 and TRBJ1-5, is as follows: GAGVSQSPRYKVAKRGRDVALRCDSISGHVTLYWYRQTLGQGSEVLTYSQSDAQRDKSGRPSGRFSAERPERSVSTLKIQRTEQGDSAVYLCASSLLNDMRPQPQHFGDGTRLSIL.

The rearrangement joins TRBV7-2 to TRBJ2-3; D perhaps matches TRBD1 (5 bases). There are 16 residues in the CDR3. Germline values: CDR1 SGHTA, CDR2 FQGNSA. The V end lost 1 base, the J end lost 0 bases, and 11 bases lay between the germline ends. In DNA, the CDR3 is TGTGCCAGCAGCTTAGTACCAGGGTCTAGCACAGATACGCAGTATTTT. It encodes CASSLVPGSSTDTQYF. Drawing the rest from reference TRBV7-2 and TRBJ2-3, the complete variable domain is GAGVSQSPSNKVTEKGKDVELRCDPISGHTALYWYRQSLGQGLEFLIYFQGNSAPDKSGLPSDRFSAERTGGSVSTLTIQRTQQEDSAVYLCASSLVPGSSTDTQYFGPGTRLTVL.

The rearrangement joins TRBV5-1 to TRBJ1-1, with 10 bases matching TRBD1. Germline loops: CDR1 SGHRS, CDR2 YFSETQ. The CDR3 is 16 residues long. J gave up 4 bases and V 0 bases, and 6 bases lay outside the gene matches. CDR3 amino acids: CASSLGDRGLRTEAFF. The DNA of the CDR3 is TGCGCCAGCAGCTTGGGAGACAGGGGGCTTCGCACTGAAGCTTTCTTT.

CDR3 nucleotides: TGCGCCAGCAGCCAAGAAACGGGGGACTATGGCTACACCTTC. Its translation: CASSQETGDYGYTF. The chain carries TRBV4-1 and TRBJ1-2; possibly TRBD1 for D (5 bases). The CDR3 length is 14 residues. The germline V gene has CDR1 MGHRA and CDR2 YSYEKL. The ends were cut back, 0 bases at V and 3 bases at J, with 8 bases in the middle.

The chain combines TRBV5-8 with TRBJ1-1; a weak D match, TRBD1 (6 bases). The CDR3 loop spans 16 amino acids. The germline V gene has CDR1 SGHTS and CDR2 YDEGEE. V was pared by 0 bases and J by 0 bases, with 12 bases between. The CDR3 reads CASSLVQGAMNTEAFF. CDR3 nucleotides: TGTGCCAGCAGCTTGGTACAGGGAGCCATGAACACTGAAGCTTTCTTT.

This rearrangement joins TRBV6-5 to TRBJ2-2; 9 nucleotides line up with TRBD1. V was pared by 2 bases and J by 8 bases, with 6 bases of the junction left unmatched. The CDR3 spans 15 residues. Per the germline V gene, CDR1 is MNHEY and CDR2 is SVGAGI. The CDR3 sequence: CASSYHGQGIGELFF. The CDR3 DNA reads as TGTGCCAGCAGTTACCACGGACAGGGGATAGGGGAGCTGTTTTTT.

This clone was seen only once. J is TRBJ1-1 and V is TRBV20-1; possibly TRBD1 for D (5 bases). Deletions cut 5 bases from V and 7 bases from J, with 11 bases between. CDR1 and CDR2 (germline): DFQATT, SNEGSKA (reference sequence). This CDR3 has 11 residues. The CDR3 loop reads CSAPQRGEAFF. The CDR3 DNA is TGCAGTGCTCCACAAAGGGGTGAAGCTTTCTTT.

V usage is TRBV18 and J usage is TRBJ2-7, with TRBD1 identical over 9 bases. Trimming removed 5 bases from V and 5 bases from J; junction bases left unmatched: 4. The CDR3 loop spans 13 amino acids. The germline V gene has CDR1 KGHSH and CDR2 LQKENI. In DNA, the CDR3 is TGTGCCAGCTCAAGTACAGGGGGCCACGAGCAGTACTTC. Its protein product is CASSSTGGHEQYF.

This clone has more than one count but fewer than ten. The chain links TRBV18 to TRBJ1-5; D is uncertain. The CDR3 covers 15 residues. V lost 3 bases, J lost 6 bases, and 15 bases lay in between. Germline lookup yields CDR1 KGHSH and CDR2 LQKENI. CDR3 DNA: TGTGCCAGCTCACCGAACAGCGACTCGACTCAGCCCCAGCATTTT. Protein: CASSPNSDSTQPQHF.

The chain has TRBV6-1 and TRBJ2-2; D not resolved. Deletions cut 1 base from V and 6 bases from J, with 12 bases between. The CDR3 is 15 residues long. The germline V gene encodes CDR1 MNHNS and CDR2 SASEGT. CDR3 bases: TGTGCCAGCAGTGAAGAATTGGGCGGCTCCGGGGAGCTGTTTTTT. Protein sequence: CASSEELGGSGELFF.

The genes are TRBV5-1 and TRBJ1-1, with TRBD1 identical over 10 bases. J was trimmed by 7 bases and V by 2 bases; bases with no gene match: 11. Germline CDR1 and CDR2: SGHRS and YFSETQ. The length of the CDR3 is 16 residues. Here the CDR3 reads CASSFQLTGGGDEAFF. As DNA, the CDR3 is TGCGCCAGCAGCTTCCAATTGACAGGGGGCGGAGATGAAGCTTTCTTT. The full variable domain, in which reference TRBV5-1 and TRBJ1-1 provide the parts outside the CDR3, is KAGVTQTPRYLIKTRGQQVTLSCSPISGHRSVSWYQQTPGQGLQFLFEYFSETQRNKGNFPGRFSGRQFSNSRSEMNVSTLELGDSALYLCASSFQLTGGGDEAFFGQGTRLTVV.

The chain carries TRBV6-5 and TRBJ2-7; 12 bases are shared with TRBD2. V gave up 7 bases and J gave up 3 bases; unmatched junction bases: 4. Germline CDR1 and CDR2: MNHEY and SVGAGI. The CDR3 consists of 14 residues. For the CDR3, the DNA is TGTGCCAGCAAAAGGACTAGCGGGGTCTACGAGCAGTACTTC. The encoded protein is CASKRTSGVYEQYF.

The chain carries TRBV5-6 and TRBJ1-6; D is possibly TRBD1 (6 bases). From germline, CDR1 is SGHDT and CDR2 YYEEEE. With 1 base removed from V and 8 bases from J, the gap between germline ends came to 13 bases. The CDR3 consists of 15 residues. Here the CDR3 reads CASSLNGGRDSPLHF. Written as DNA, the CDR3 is TGTGCCAGCAGCTTGAACGGGGGCAGGGATTCACCCCTCCACTTT. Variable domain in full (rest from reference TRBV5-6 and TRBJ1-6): DAGVTQSPTHLIKTRGQQVTLRCSPKSGHDTVSWYQQALGQGPQFIFQYYEEEERQRGNFPDRFSGHQFPNYSSELNVNALLLGDSALYLCASSLNGGRDSPLHFGNGTRLTVT.

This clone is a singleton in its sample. CDR3 amino acids: CASRTGTGAGYTF. In DNA, the CDR3 is TGTGCCAGCAGAACCGGGACAGGGGCCGGCTACACCTTC. The chain is built from TRBV6-6 and TRBJ1-2; TRBD1 matches at 10 bases. The CDR3 is made up of 13 amino acids. In germline, CDR1 is MNHNY, CDR2 SVGAGI (reference sequence). The V segment lost 6 bases and the J segment 8 bases; nucleotides outside the gene matches: 6.

CDR3 protein: CASSPTGAPKNIQYF. The CDR3 nucleotides read TGTGCCAGCTCACCAACCGGGGCTCCTAAAAACATTCAGTACTTC. The V gene is TRBV18, the J gene TRBJ2-4; D tentatively fits TRBD1 or TRBD2 (5 bases each). Germline V gene data show CDR1 as KGHSH and CDR2 as LQKENI. The V and J ends lost 2 bases and 4 bases respectively, with 12 bases between them. The CDR3 runs 15 residues.

As DNA, the CDR3 is TGTGCCAGTAGTATAGGACTAGCGGGGGGGCGGAGGCAAGAGACCCAGTACTTC. Amino acid sequence: CASSIGLAGGRRQETQYF. V and J are TRBV19 and TRBJ2-5; the match to TRBD2 covers 14 bases. Losses at the gene ends were 1 base for V and 2 bases for J; bases not matched to a gene: 6. This CDR3 spans 18 amino acids. Germline V gene lookup returns CDR1 LNHDA and CDR2 SQIVND (reference sequence).

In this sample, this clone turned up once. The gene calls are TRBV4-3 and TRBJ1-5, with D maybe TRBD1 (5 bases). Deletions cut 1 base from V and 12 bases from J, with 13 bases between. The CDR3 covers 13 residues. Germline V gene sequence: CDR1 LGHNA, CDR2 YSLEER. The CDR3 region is CASSQVTGQYQHF. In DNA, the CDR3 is TGCGCCAGCAGCCAAGTCACAGGACAATACCAGCATTTT.

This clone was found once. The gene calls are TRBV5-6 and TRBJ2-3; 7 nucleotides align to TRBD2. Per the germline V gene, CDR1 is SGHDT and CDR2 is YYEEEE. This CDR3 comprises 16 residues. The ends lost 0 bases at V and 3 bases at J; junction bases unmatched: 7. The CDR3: CASSLVAGEVTDTQYF. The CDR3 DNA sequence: TGTGCCAGCAGCTTGGTGGCGGGGGAAGTGACAGATACGCAGTATTTT.